The present TCR beta chain was sequenced within a study of technical replicates of blood from several donors. The CDR3 loop spans 16 amino acids. After removal of 1 base from V and 4 bases from J, the junction contained 9 bases not matched to a gene. Germline lookup yields CDR1 SGHVS and CDR2 FQNEAQ. Sequenced by immunoSEQ multiplex PCR; TCRdb stores in-frame clones only, minus some. The sample has approximately 79,000 clones; over 75% are singletons. The sample consisted of T cells isolated from PBMCs. This sequence was found in a human donor in good health. The rearrangement joins TRBV7-8 to TRBJ2-7, with TRBD2 matching 8 bases. DNA of the CDR3: TGTGCCAGCAGCTTAGATCTGGCGGGAGGAGTTTACGAGCAGTACTTC. This gives the protein CASSLDLAGGVYEQYF.